This T cell receptor beta chain was identified during a study of cytomegalovirus exposure and HLA in healthy donors (dated by TCRdb to 2016 to 2017). For context, the study as a whole: According to an earlier analysis of a few hundred of the donors, some 180 million T cells yielded some 120 million unique TCR beta sequences and around 280 Gb of sequence data. Donor age, sex, ethnicity and CMV serostatus were compiled alongside the repertoire data. A later analysis re-examined previously published TCR beta repertoires from roughly 650 donors and added high-resolution HLA genotyping to investigate patterns of TCR occurrence. The study aimed to test whether signatures of past pathogen exposure could be identified by cataloging public T cell receptors. To decide whether each TCR beta V gene segment behaved as functional or pseudogenic, an earlier analysis of several hundred of the donors relied on high-throughput TCR beta sequencing. Besides the first cohort of under 700 subjects, a separate validation cohort made up of roughly 120 different subjects was used. An early release covering just under 650 HLA-typed donors comprised approximately 290 gigabases of sequencing data and around 80 million unique TCR sequences. The genetic ancestry cluster associated with self-reported Caucasian donors included about 84% of the roughly 360 genotyped donors. Among 300 to 500 genotyped donors of the cohort, an average of roughly 230,000 unique TCR beta nucleotide sequences was sequenced per donor, of which about 20% were non-productive. Genome-wide SNP genotypes for about 65% of the roughly 700 donors were used in a later genetic analysis, which treated that subset as a discovery cohort. To predict cytomegalovirus infection status, the study combined high-throughput TCR immunosequencing, statistical association of individual TCRs with disease status, and machine learning. The study profiled the T cell repertoires of hundreds of subjects by immunosequencing and related them to cytomegalovirus serostatus. Both class I and class II loci were covered by HLA typing, at four-digit resolution. The number of typed donors differed by locus: about 620-640 for A, B, C, DRB1 and DQB1; 500 to 550 for DQA1; around 580 for DPA1; and around 490 for DPB1. In the later analysis, no new phenotypic data were used to find candidate immune exposures; instead, reliance was placed on TCR beta sequences and their occurrence across donors. Every discovery cohort repertoire had been produced on one sequencing platform. A handful of DR-DQ haplotypes were handled as single units for association and clustering because linkage in the cohort was strong. Study-level results and caveats: The classifier was reported to diagnose cytomegalovirus status with high specificity and sensitivity in both the original cohort and the validation cohort. A total of 150 to 200 TCR beta chains were listed by the study as associated with cytomegalovirus. This cohort had only TCR beta chains sequenced, and the lack of alpha or paired-chain data limited which features could be detected. In a later analysis, HLA-associated TCR beta chains were found to be more clonally expanded and to have lower generation probabilities than equally common non-associated chains. Correlated functional status among segregating V segments might reflect linkage disequilibrium, but an unknown experimental factor could not be ruled out. In an earlier analysis of 587 of the donors, most TCR beta V segments appeared in productive rearrangements about 87% or about 30% of the time, broadly matching IMGT annotations. Presence/absence analyses assumed roughly uniform sequencing depth across donors, an assumption that may not hold. An association between a missense DCLRE1C variant and V-gene and J-gene trimming of TCR beta chains was found in a later genetic analysis and replicated in an independent cohort. A further reported finding was that TCR beta sequences accurately predicted the HLA-A and HLA-B alleles for most subjects in the first cohort. According to a later analysis, TCR association rates differed among HLA loci, with DRB1 alleles showing the most associated TCRs and HLA-C alleles showing the fewest. Across donors, most TCR sequences were observed very rarely, whereas some public TCRs were present in many individuals. Three of the identified cytomegalovirus-associated TCR beta chains were confirmed in vitro to be specific for cytomegalovirus antigens. Some IMGT-functional V segments, including TRBV6-2 and TRBV6-3, could not be distinguished by the 87-base-pair reads and were therefore excluded. In a later analysis, most CMV-associated TCR beta chains were found to appear HLA-restricted, with HLA associations seemingly driven largely by CMV exposure. Because HLA typing was unavailable for some donors at each locus, only the typed subset was used in association tests. A later analysis reported that several top co-occurrence clusters appeared linked to parvovirus B19, influenza, CMV and Epstein-Barr virus. A group of highly shared sequence variants was considered likely to be a technical artifact of the sequencing pipeline. When HLA alleles, especially DR and DQ, strongly co-occurred, attributing TCR associations to individual alleles was difficult. In a later analysis, about 17,000 TCR beta sequences were associated with specific HLA alleles at a false discovery rate of 0.05. Over 15 rarely observed V segments, including chromosome 9 orphons, were excluded from the earlier analysis of about 500 of the donors because counts were too low. For the cohort, immune exposure information was limited to CMV serostatus. A later genetic analysis reported fewer N-insertions in productive TCRs among donors in an Asian-associated ancestry cluster than the roughly 620-donor mean. The authors suggested that the approach could potentially be generalized to other disease states and immunological phenotypes.

The cohort consisted of 670 or so healthy bone marrow donors. At the time of sampling, every cohort member was nominally healthy, though immune exposures that went unrecorded were likely present. The donor was CMV seronegative and belonged to the group of under 400 seronegative cohort members. Each donor provided a peripheral blood sample, and peripheral blood mononuclear cells were used for TCR beta sequencing. Genomic DNA extraction from the blood cell samples was performed with the Qiagen DNeasy Blood Extraction Kit. Note on this clone: Which antigen it targets is not known. The sample holds no much larger clone one base away, and base qualities are not on file.

The protocol used for the library was the immunoSEQ multiplex PCR assay. A mixture of 60 forward primers for TCR Vbeta segments and 13 reverse primers for TCR Jbeta segments was used in the multiplex PCR. A multiplex PCR assay on genomic DNA amplified the CDR3 region of rearranged TCR beta genes. Amplified TCR beta libraries were sequenced as 87-base-pair reads on the Illumina HiSeq System. In the original analysis: In a later analysis, some 80 million unique TCR beta chains were counted across the 500 to 700 repertoires, and roughly 11 million of these chains were shared by at least two donors. A nearest-neighbor algorithm error-corrected the raw reads and collapsed the reads into unique sequences, merging closely related sequences to remove PCR and sequencing errors. V, D and J gene segments were assigned by aligning CDR3 sequences to IMGT reference sequences. For a sequence to be retained, a match of at least six nucleotides was required to both a V gene segment and a J gene segment. Rearrangements were classified as productive when the CDR3 lacked stop codons and remained in frame with V and J, and all other rearrangements were classified as non-productive. Following IMGT convention, CDR3 was defined as the stretch from the second conserved V-encoded cysteine to the conserved J-encoded phenylalanine. The earlier analysis of a few hundred of the donors excluded any sequence lacking an unambiguous match to a single V gene segment. An earlier analysis of 587 of the donors called V segments functional above 56.7% productive rearrangements and segregating when the between-donor standard deviation exceeded 5%. A statistical classification framework was built to diagnose cytomegalovirus status from the catalog of TCR beta chain sequences. In a later analysis, V and J genes were assigned by comparing TCR nucleotide sequences against IMGT/GENE-DB human TR gene sequences. The TCRdist pipeline was used in a later analysis to assign CDR3 sequences and most-parsimonious VDJ recombination scenarios. A later analysis defined each TCR beta chain by its CDR3 amino acid sequence plus V-gene family, and excluded reads lacking a unique V-gene family. To address suspected cross-contamination and a sequencing artifact, a later analysis removed 450 to 700 highly shared, low-generation-probability nucleotide sequences. In a later analysis, a clonal expansion index was calculated for each public chain from normalized within-repertoire ranks of inferred template counts. In a later analysis, generation probabilities were computed with a VDJ recombination model fitted to out-of-frame rearrangements, and the resulting probabilities were checked against IGoR. In a later analysis, hypergeometric tests were used to score TCR-TCR, TCR-HLA and TCR-CMV co-occurrence, with a repertoire-size bias correction applied to TCR pairs. A later analysis estimated false discovery rates by permuting HLA or CMV assignments 20 times. In a later analysis, co-occurring TCRs were grouped using DBSCAN, with TCRdist sequence similarity added in when clustering inside HLA-allele-positive subsets. Repertoires with fewer than 30,000 or more than 120,000 public chains were left out of co-occurrence clustering, as were five repertoires with anomalous nucleotide sharing. The immuneACCESS repertoire file appears here via TCRdb, limited to in-frame rearrangements. These files lack a portion of the clones; in checked studies, under half of the deficit traces to unresolved V genes, and the cause of the others is not known. V, J and clone size are taken as reported in that table, and D and trimming were inferred from the DNA itself. The sample table shows some 130,000 clones, and 60% to 80% are seen once. The top ten clonotypes cover more than 0.95% of the sample.

Its CDR3 holds 13 amino acids, cysteine through phenylalanine. Solely the CDR3 DNA is kept, with 39 bases framed from the first base. Taken from the germline V gene (reference sequence), the CDR1 and CDR2 loops are MNHNY and SVGAGI. V is clipped by 6 bases and J by 7 bases, and the sequence between their germline boundaries is 16 bases long. Recombination linked TRBV6-6 to TRBJ2-7; TRBD2 is possibly the D segment (7 matching bases). This clonotype was sampled from a man aged 50-60 years in good health and CMV-seronegative. The source material was PBMCs. The CDR3 sequence is CASSHKGGLEQYF. The DNA reads as follows: TGTGCCAGCAGCCACAAGGGGGGGCTGGAGCAGTACTTC.